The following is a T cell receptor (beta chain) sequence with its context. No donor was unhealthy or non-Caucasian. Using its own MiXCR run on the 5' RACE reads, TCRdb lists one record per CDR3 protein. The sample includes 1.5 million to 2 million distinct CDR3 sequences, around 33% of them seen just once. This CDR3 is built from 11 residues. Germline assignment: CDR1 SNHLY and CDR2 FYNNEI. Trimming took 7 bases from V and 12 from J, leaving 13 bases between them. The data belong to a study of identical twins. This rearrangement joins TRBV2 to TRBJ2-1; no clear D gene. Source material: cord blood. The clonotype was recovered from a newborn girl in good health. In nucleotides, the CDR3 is TGTGCCAGCACCCTGCCATCCGGGCAGTTCTTC. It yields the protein CASTLPSGQFF.